This is a list of T cell receptor beta chains from one sample in a study of T cells in tumors after PD-1 blockade. Sequenced by immunoSEQ multiplex PCR; TCRdb stores in-frame clones only, minus some. The data hold roughly 60,000 clones, with about four fifths observed a single time. This sample comprised PBMCs, obtained before anti-PD-1 treatment. The receptors here all came from a human donor with basal cell carcinoma. The CDR3 runs from the conserved cysteine through the conserved F or W. D genes are given only for firm matches. Clone size is not always given. Where it is, it says once, few, many or a class for expanded clones.

d_gene: NA; j_gene: TRBJ2-1; v_gene: TRBV12-3/TRBV12-4; abundance: once; CDR3aa: CASSFTGNKQFF; CDR3nt: TGTGCCAGCAGTTTCACTGGGAATAAGCAGTTCTTC
d_gene: TRBD1; j_gene: TRBJ2-5; v_gene: TRBV5-1; abundance: NA; CDR3aa: CASSLGYRGRGEETQYF; CDR3nt: TGCGCCAGCAGCTTGGGGTACAGGGGGCGCGGAGAAGAGACCCAGTACTTC
d_gene: NA; j_gene: TRBJ1-1; v_gene: TRBV7-2; abundance: NA; CDR3aa: CASSLASLGRDTEAFF; CDR3nt: TGTGCCAGCAGCTTAGCCTCTCTGGGCAGGGACACTGAAGCTTTCTTT
d_gene: TRBD2; j_gene: TRBJ2-3; v_gene: TRBV6-5; abundance: NA; CDR3aa: CAFRTSGGTDTQYF; CDR3nt: TGTGCCTTCCGGACTAGCGGGGGCACAGATACGCAGTATTTT
d_gene: NA; j_gene: TRBJ2-1; v_gene: TRBV5-1; abundance: NA; CDR3aa: CASSFEGNNEQFF; CDR3nt: TGCGCCAGCAGCTTTGAAGGGAACAATGAGCAGTTCTTC
d_gene: TRBD1; j_gene: TRBJ2-7; v_gene: TRBV27; abundance: many; CDR3aa: CASRTGAEQYF; CDR3nt: TGTGCCAGCCGGACAGGGGCCGAGCAGTACTTC
d_gene: NA; j_gene: TRBJ1-5; v_gene: TRBV19; abundance: NA; CDR3aa: CASSIGTGFSNQPQHF; CDR3nt: TGTGCCAGTAGTATAGGGACGGGTTTCAGCAATCAGCCCCAGCATTTT
d_gene: TRBD2; j_gene: TRBJ2-2; v_gene: TRBV4-2; abundance: few; CDR3aa: CASSQGEASGGLNTGELFF; CDR3nt: TGTGCCAGCAGCCAAGGGGAGGCTAGCGGGGGCCTTAACACCGGGGAGCTGTTTTTT
d_gene: TRBD1; j_gene: TRBJ1-2; v_gene: TRBV7-8; abundance: NA; CDR3aa: CASRSDRGLWGYTF; CDR3nt: TGTGCCAGCAGATCCGACAGGGGGCTATGGGGCTACACCTTC
d_gene: NA; j_gene: TRBJ1-6; v_gene: TRBV14; abundance: NA; CDR3aa: CASSQGTYNSPLHF; CDR3nt: TGTGCCAGCAGCCAAGGGACCTATAATTCACCCCTCCACTTT
d_gene: NA; j_gene: TRBJ2-7; v_gene: TRBV5-1; abundance: NA; CDR3aa: CASSLQGQRVYEQYF; CDR3nt: TGCGCCAGCAGCTTGCAGGGTCAAAGAGTCTACGAGCAGTACTTC
d_gene: NA; j_gene: TRBJ2-2; v_gene: TRBV7-3; abundance: NA; CDR3aa: CASSLIPGNTGELFF; CDR3nt: TGTGCCAGCAGCTTAATTCCAGGGAACACCGGGGAGCTGTTTTTT
d_gene: NA; j_gene: TRBJ1-1; v_gene: TRBV5-1; abundance: NA; CDR3aa: CASSTGRGVATEAFF; CDR3nt: TGCGCCAGCAGCACAGGTCGGGGGGTAGCCACTGAAGCTTTCTTT
d_gene: TRBD2; j_gene: TRBJ2-3; v_gene: TRBV30; abundance: NA; CDR3aa: CAWNRGLAGTQYF; CDR3nt: TGTGCCTGGAACCGCGGACTAGCGGGGACGCAGTATTTT
d_gene: NA; j_gene: TRBJ1-1; v_gene: TRBV6-4; abundance: NA; CDR3aa: CASSEQVNTEAFF; CDR3nt: TGTGCCAGCAGTGAACAGGTGAACACTGAAGCTTTCTTT
d_gene: NA; j_gene: TRBJ1-1; v_gene: TRBV20-1; abundance: NA; CDR3aa: CSAARWSEAFF; CDR3nt: TGCAGTGCTGCTAGGTGGAGCGAAGCTTTCTTT
d_gene: TRBD1; j_gene: TRBJ2-1; v_gene: TRBV12-3/TRBV12-4; abundance: NA; CDR3aa: CASKNDRDNEQFF; CDR3nt: TGTGCCAGCAAGAACGACAGGGACAATGAGCAGTTCTTC
d_gene: TRBD1; j_gene: TRBJ1-1; v_gene: TRBV6-5; abundance: NA; CDR3aa: CASSQTWTGRTEAFF; CDR3nt: TGTGCCAGCAGCCAAACCTGGACAGGGAGAACTGAAGCTTTCTTT
d_gene: NA; j_gene: TRBJ2-1; v_gene: TRBV7-3; abundance: once; CDR3aa: CASSLRLSSYNEQFF; CDR3nt: TGTGCCAGCAGCTTGAGACTTAGCTCCTACAATGAGCAGTTCTTC
d_gene: NA; j_gene: TRBJ1-2; v_gene: TRBV13; abundance: NA; CDR3aa: CASSLDSTNYGYTF; CDR3nt: TGTGCCAGCAGCTTGGACAGTACTAACTATGGCTACACCTTC
d_gene: NA; j_gene: TRBJ1-1; v_gene: TRBV5-4; abundance: NA; CDR3aa: CAWDGTMNTEAFF; CDR3nt: TGTGCCTGGGACGGAACTATGAACACTGAAGCTTTCTTT
d_gene: TRBD1; j_gene: TRBJ1-3; v_gene: TRBV30; abundance: NA; CDR3aa: CAWSVPGQNGNTIYF; CDR3nt: TGTGCCTGGAGTGTCCCGGGACAGAATGGAAACACCATATATTTT
d_gene: TRBD2; j_gene: TRBJ2-5; v_gene: TRBV18; abundance: NA; CDR3aa: CASSPQKGGGETQYF; CDR3nt: TGTGCCAGCTCACCACAGAAGGGCGGGGGAGAGACCCAGTACTTC
d_gene: NA; j_gene: TRBJ2-3; v_gene: TRBV29-1; abundance: few; CDR3aa: CSVGWGFAVADTQYF; CDR3nt: TGCAGCGTTGGTTGGGGGTTCGCAGTAGCAGATACGCAGTATTTT
d_gene: TRBD1; j_gene: TRBJ2-2; v_gene: TRBV19; abundance: NA; CDR3aa: CASRSTGAANTGELFF; CDR3nt: TGTGCCAGTAGATCGACAGGGGCCGCGAACACCGGGGAGCTGTTTTTT
d_gene: TRBD2; j_gene: TRBJ2-2; v_gene: TRBV7-8; abundance: once; CDR3aa: CASSHGAPSGGPNTGELFF; CDR3nt: TGTGCCAGCAGCCACGGCGCGCCTAGCGGGGGACCAAACACCGGGGAGCTGTTTTTT
d_gene: TRBD2; j_gene: TRBJ2-1; v_gene: TRBV3-1/TRBV3-2; abundance: NA; CDR3aa: CASSQASGRNEQFF; CDR3nt: TGTGCCAGCAGCCAGGCTAGCGGGCGGAATGAGCAGTTCTTC
d_gene: NA; j_gene: TRBJ1-2; v_gene: TRBV5-1; abundance: NA; CDR3aa: CASRRQPTEYGYTF; CDR3nt: TGCGCCAGCAGACGGCAACCGACAGAATATGGCTACACCTTC
d_gene: NA; j_gene: TRBJ1-5; v_gene: TRBV7-9; abundance: NA; CDR3aa: CASSLDSQPQHF; CDR3nt: TGTGCCAGCAGCTTAGACAGTCAGCCCCAGCATTTT
d_gene: TRBD2; j_gene: TRBJ2-1; v_gene: TRBV12-3/TRBV12-4; abundance: NA; CDR3aa: CASRRGGINEQFF; CDR3nt: TGTGCCAGCAGGCGGGGGGGCATCAATGAGCAGTTCTTC
d_gene: NA; j_gene: TRBJ2-7; v_gene: TRBV30; abundance: NA; CDR3aa: CAWSEGGNSYEQYF; CDR3nt: TGTGCCTGGAGTGAGGGGGGGAATAGCTACGAGCAGTACTTC
d_gene: NA; j_gene: TRBJ1-4; v_gene: TRBV30; abundance: NA; CDR3aa: CAWSVWGQGEKLFF; CDR3nt: TGTGCCTGGAGTGTATGGGGTCAAGGTGAAAAACTGTTTTTT
d_gene: NA; j_gene: TRBJ2-5; v_gene: TRBV6-5; abundance: NA; CDR3aa: CASSRGGGSQETQYF; CDR3nt: TGTGCCAGCAGCCGCGGGGGCGGTAGCCAAGAGACCCAGTACTTC
d_gene: NA; j_gene: TRBJ1-5; v_gene: TRBV5-6; abundance: NA; CDR3aa: CASTRRGNNQPQHF; CDR3nt: TGTGCCAGCACGCGACGGGGGAATAATCAGCCCCAGCATTTT
d_gene: TRBD2; j_gene: TRBJ2-2; v_gene: TRBV3-1/TRBV3-2; abundance: NA; CDR3aa: CASRLNPGTSGGAIGELFF; CDR3nt: TGTGCCAGCAGACTCAATCCCGGGACTAGCGGGGGGGCCATCGGGGAGCTGTTTTTT
d_gene: NA; j_gene: TRBJ1-4; v_gene: TRBV6-5; abundance: NA; CDR3aa: CASSYTRSNEKLFF; CDR3nt: TGTGCCAGCTCGTATACACGTTCTAATGAAAAACTGTTTTTT
d_gene: NA; j_gene: TRBJ1-1; v_gene: TRBV10-2; abundance: NA; CDR3aa: CATKDIIAEAFF; CDR3nt: TGCGCCACCAAGGACATCATCGCTGAAGCTTTCTTT
d_gene: NA; j_gene: TRBJ2-3; v_gene: TRBV5-1; abundance: NA; CDR3aa: CASSLVLGGDTQYF; CDR3nt: TGCGCCAGCAGCTTGGTTCTGGGGGGAGATACGCAGTATTTT
d_gene: NA; j_gene: TRBJ2-1; v_gene: TRBV5-6; abundance: NA; CDR3aa: CASSLDPWRGPYNEQFF; CDR3nt: TGTGCCAGCAGCTTGGATCCTTGGCGGGGCCCATACAATGAGCAGTTCTTC
d_gene: TRBD2; j_gene: TRBJ2-1; v_gene: TRBV13; abundance: NA; CDR3aa: CASSSPDSGGIYNEQFF; CDR3nt: TGTGCCAGCAGCTCCCCGGACAGCGGGGGGATCTACAATGAGCAGTTCTTC
d_gene: NA; j_gene: TRBJ2-3; v_gene: TRBV6-6; abundance: NA; CDR3aa: CASSYGGVSTDTQYF; CDR3nt: TGTGCCAGCAGTTACGGCGGGGTGAGCACAGATACGCAGTATTTT
d_gene: NA; j_gene: TRBJ1-1; v_gene: TRBV7-9; abundance: NA; CDR3aa: CASSTGTGNNRAFF; CDR3nt: TGTGCCAGCAGCACCGGGACGGGAAATAACAGGGCTTTCTTT
d_gene: NA; j_gene: TRBJ1-2; v_gene: TRBV5-1; abundance: NA; CDR3aa: CASSLIQRGDNYGYTF; CDR3nt: TGCGCCAGCAGCTTAATCCAACGGGGGGATAACTATGGCTACACCTTC
d_gene: NA; j_gene: TRBJ2-2; v_gene: TRBV4-1; abundance: few; CDR3aa: CASSPLGFSGELFF; CDR3nt: TGCGCCAGCAGCCCCCTAGGTTTCAGCGGGGAGCTGTTTTTT
d_gene: NA; j_gene: TRBJ2-4; v_gene: TRBV13; abundance: NA; CDR3aa: CASSLAGAKNIQYF; CDR3nt: TGTGCCAGCAGCTTAGCCGGGGCCAAAAACATTCAGTACTTC
d_gene: NA; j_gene: TRBJ1-1; v_gene: TRBV5-6; abundance: NA; CDR3aa: CASRYNTEAFF; CDR3nt: TGTGCCAGCAGATACAACACTGAAGCTTTCTTT
d_gene: NA; j_gene: TRBJ1-1; v_gene: TRBV19; abundance: NA; CDR3aa: CASSTAANTEAFF; CDR3nt: TGTGCCAGTAGTACAGCAGCGAACACTGAAGCTTTCTTT
d_gene: NA; j_gene: TRBJ1-1; v_gene: TRBV6-1; abundance: NA; CDR3aa: CASTLQEKNTEAFF; CDR3nt: TGTGCCAGCACCCTACAGGAAAAGAACACTGAAGCTTTCTTT
d_gene: NA; j_gene: TRBJ1-1; v_gene: TRBV2; abundance: NA; CDR3aa: CASSGSLNTEAFF; CDR3nt: TGTGCCAGCAGTGGGAGTTTGAACACTGAAGCTTTCTTT
d_gene: NA; j_gene: TRBJ1-6; v_gene: TRBV7-6; abundance: few; CDR3aa: CASSLAYSDRPLHF; CDR3nt: TGTGCCAGCAGCTTAGCGTACTCAGATAGACCCCTCCACTTT
d_gene: NA; j_gene: TRBJ2-3; v_gene: TRBV15; abundance: NA; CDR3aa: CATSRELWGDTQYF; CDR3nt: TGTGCCACCAGCAGAGAATTGTGGGGGGATACGCAGTATTTT
d_gene: NA; j_gene: TRBJ2-5; v_gene: TRBV10-3; abundance: NA; CDR3aa: CAISEINEETQYF; CDR3nt: TGTGCCATCAGTGAGATTAACGAAGAGACCCAGTACTTC
d_gene: TRBD1; j_gene: TRBJ1-5; v_gene: TRBV7-9; abundance: NA; CDR3aa: CASSPLGQGTQPQHF; CDR3nt: TGTGCCAGCAGCCCACTGGGACAGGGTACGCAGCCCCAGCATTTT
d_gene: NA; j_gene: TRBJ1-5; v_gene: TRBV5-5; abundance: NA; CDR3aa: CASSTGTGNQPQHF; CDR3nt: TGTGCCAGCAGCACTGGGACCGGCAATCAGCCCCAGCATTTT
d_gene: TRBD2; j_gene: TRBJ2-7; v_gene: TRBV20-1; abundance: NA; CDR3aa: CSASGAGTSGGPTYEQYF; CDR3nt: TGCAGTGCTAGTGGAGCCGGGACTAGCGGGGGGCCCACCTACGAGCAGTACTTC